A selection of T cell receptor beta chains follows, all from one sample in a study of blood T cell repertoires in COVID-19. TCRdb's copy holds only in-frame clones and misses some; the assay was immunoSEQ multiplex PCR. This sample has under 150,000 clones, with around nine tenths found just once. The specimen was peripheral blood. The receptors were sampled from a woman in her thirties or forties with acute or convalescent COVID-19. CDR3s include the opening cysteine and the closing phenylalanine or tryptophan. The D gene is left open where the match is weak. Rows may omit the clone size; those that give it use once, few, many or a size class.

clone_size j_call v_call d_call cdr3_nt cdr3_aa
- TRBJ2-4 TRBV7-2 TRBD2 TGTGCCAGCAGCTCTAGCGGGAGGGCTACGTCCAAAAACATTCAGTACTTC CASSSSGRATSKNIQYF
- TRBJ1-6 TRBV30 - TGTGCCTGGAGTGTTGGGAGTTTGAATTCACCCCTCCACTTT CAWSVGSLNSPLHF
- TRBJ1-1 TRBV18 - TGTGCCAGCTCAAGCGACCTGAACACTGAAGCTTTCTTT CASSSDLNTEAFF
- TRBJ2-3 TRBV27 - TGTGCCAGCACCCTCCGGCGGGGTCACACAGATACGCAGTATTTT CASTLRRGHTDTQYF
- TRBJ2-3 TRBV7-2 TRBD2 TGTGCCAGCAGCTATAGCGGGGGGGCGGGTAGGTTGAGCACAGATACGCAGTATTTT CASSYSGGAGRLSTDTQYF
once TRBJ2-3 TRBV12-5 TRBD2 TGTGCTAGTGGTTTGGCCCTAGCGGAGACCACAGATACGCAGTATTTT CASGLALAETTDTQYF
few TRBJ2-1 TRBV5-4 - TGTGCCAGCAGCTTGGGTGGTTCGACGGGCAATGAGCAGTTCTTC CASSLGGSTGNEQFF
- TRBJ1-6 TRBV6-5 - TGTGCCAGCGGGGCAGTCTATAATTCACCCCTCCACTTT CASGAVYNSPLHF
- TRBJ2-1 TRBV9 TRBD2 TGTGCCAGCAGCGTAGGAATAGCGGGAGATGAGCAGTTCTTC CASSVGIAGDEQFF
- TRBJ2-1 TRBV7-9 TRBD2 TGTGCCAGCAGCCGACTAGCGGGAGGGCCACGTAATGAGCAGTTCTTC CASSRLAGGPRNEQFF
- TRBJ2-2 TRBV7-9 TRBD1 TGTGCCAGCAGTCGTGTACAGGGGGTTAGGGGCGCCGGGGAGCTGTTTTTT CASSRVQGVRGAGELFF
- TRBJ2-7 TRBV7-8 - TGTGCCAGCAGCCCCCAAGGAGGGGAGCAGTACTTC CASSPQGGEQYF
- TRBJ1-1 TRBV11-2 TRBD1 TGTGCCAGCAGCTTAGGGGACAGGGTGAACACTGAAGCTTTCTTT CASSLGDRVNTEAFF
- TRBJ2-2 TRBV24-1 TRBD2 TGTGCCACCAGTAGTCGGGGCGGGGGACCCACCGGGGAGCTGTTTTTT CATSSRGGGPTGELFF
- TRBJ2-1 TRBV10-3 - TGTGCCATCAGTGCGAGAGACGGGAGCTCCTACAATGAGCAGTTCTTC CAISARDGSSYNEQFF
- TRBJ2-7 TRBV7-6 - TGTGCCAGCAGTAAAGAAGTGGGAGGCTACGAGCAGTACTTC CASSKEVGGYEQYF
- TRBJ2-2 TRBV7-2 - TGTGCCAGCAGCGTTAGCCCCGGGGAGCTGTTTTTT CASSVSPGELFF
- TRBJ1-2 TRBV5-1 - TGCGCCAGCAGCTCTTACACGGGCTATGGCTACACCTTC CASSSYTGYGYTF
- TRBJ2-7 TRBV4-3 TRBD2 TGCGCCAGCAGCCAGGGACTAGCGGGGGCCTACGAGCAGTACTTC CASSQGLAGAYEQYF
- TRBJ1-1 TRBV7-3 - TGTGCCAGCAGCTTACAAGGGGGCACTGAAGCTTTCTTT CASSLQGGTEAFF
- TRBJ2-2 TRBV11-3 - TGTGCCAGCAGGGCGGGCCCGAACACCGGGGAGCTGTTTTTT CASRAGPNTGELFF
few TRBJ2-7 TRBV2 - TGTGCCAGCAGTGTACTAGGGAAGCAGTACTTC CASSVLGKQYF
- TRBJ1-1 TRBV5-1 - TGCGCCAGCAGCTCCCAGGGGAACACTGAAGCTTTCTTT CASSSQGNTEAFF
once TRBJ2-3 TRBV6-2/TRBV6-3 - TGTGCCAGCAGTTACTCGAGGAGTACAGATACGCAGTATTTT CASSYSRSTDTQYF
- TRBJ2-6 TRBV4-1 - TGCGCCAGCAGCCAAGTACTAGAATGGGGGGCCAACGTCCTGACTTTC CASSQVLEWGANVLTF
few TRBJ1-6 TRBV7-3 - TGTGCCAGCAGCGCGGGGGGTAATTCACCCCTCCACTTT CASSAGGNSPLHF
- TRBJ1-1 TRBV6-5 - TGTGCCAGCAGTTACGGGGAGTCAAACACTGAAGCTTTCTTT CASSYGESNTEAFF
- TRBJ2-1 TRBV10-3 TRBD2 TGTGCCATCAGTGAGTCTTTGCTAGCGGGAGTGCGCGGTATGAATGAGCAGTTCTTC CAISESLLAGVRGMNEQFF
- TRBJ1-2 TRBV5-6 - TGTGCCAGCAGCCGGACAGCCGTAACTATTGGCTACACCTTC CASSRTAVTIGYTF
- TRBJ1-5 TRBV6-1 TRBD1 TGTGCCAGCAGTGAAGCCAGGGGGCGAAATCAGCCCCAGCATTTT CASSEARGRNQPQHF
- TRBJ2-5 TRBV3-1/TRBV3-2 TRBD1 TGTGCCAGCAGCCAACGTACGACAGGGCCCCAAGAGACCCAGTACTTC CASSQRTTGPQETQYF
- TRBJ2-2 TRBV18 - TGTGCCAGCTCACAGTCTAGCGCATCGAACACCGGGGAGCTGTTTTTT CASSQSSASNTGELFF
- TRBJ1-5 TRBV6-5 - TGTGCCAGCAGTTACGCCTATCAGGGGATGAATCAGCCCCAGCATTTT CASSYAYQGMNQPQHF
few TRBJ1-2 TRBV19 TRBD1 TGTGCCAGTAGTGGCGGACAGGGGGGCTATGGCTACACCTTC CASSGGQGGYGYTF
- TRBJ2-5 TRBV15 - TGTGCCACCAGCTCCCGCCGGGTGGCCCAAGAGACCCAGTACTTC CATSSRRVAQETQYF
- TRBJ1-1 TRBV27 - TGTGCCAGCAGTCCCCTCCTCGGGGGGGGCAACACTGAAGCTTTCTTT CASSPLLGGGNTEAFF
- TRBJ2-3 TRBV30 - TGTGCCTGGGGACCATCCACAGATACGCAGTATTTT CAWGPSTDTQYF
- TRBJ1-2 TRBV5-4 - TGTGCCAGCAGCCCACTCGGGTATGGCTACACCTTC CASSPLGYGYTF
once TRBJ1-4 TRBV2 - TGTGCCAGCAGTGCCAGAGGGGAAAAACTGTTTTTT CASSARGEKLFF